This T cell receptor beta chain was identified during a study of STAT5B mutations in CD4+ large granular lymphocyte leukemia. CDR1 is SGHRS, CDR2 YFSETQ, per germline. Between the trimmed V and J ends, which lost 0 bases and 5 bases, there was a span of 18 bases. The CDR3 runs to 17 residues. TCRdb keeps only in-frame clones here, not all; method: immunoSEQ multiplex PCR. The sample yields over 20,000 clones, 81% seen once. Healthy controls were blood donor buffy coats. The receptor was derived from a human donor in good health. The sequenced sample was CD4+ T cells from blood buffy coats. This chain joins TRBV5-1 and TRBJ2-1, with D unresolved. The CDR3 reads CASSLEGPVSSNNEQFF. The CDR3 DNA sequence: TGCGCCAGCAGCTTGGAGGGCCCTGTTAGTAGCAACAATGAGCAGTTCTTC.